This T cell receptor beta chain was sequenced in a study of cytomegalovirus exposure and HLA in healthy donors. CDR3 length: 18 residues. Germline CDR1 and CDR2: GTSNPN and SVGIG (reference sequence). Trimming cost V 2 bases and J 5 bases; bases outside gene matches: 14. The PCR had 60 Vbeta and 13 Jbeta primers. Using immunoSEQ multiplex PCR, the repertoire was profiled, and TCRdb retains in-frame clones only, with some absent. Of more than 150,000 clones listed, less than 85% were seen once; the top ten hold about 6.1%. This chain connects TRBV30 to TRBJ2-1; TRBD2 aligns across 11 bases. Sequenced sample: PBMCs. The sequence came from a woman in her 50s in good health and CMV-seropositive. The CDR3 DNA reads TGTGCCTGGAGTTTTGCTCCTCTACTAGCGGGGGATCACAATGAGCAGTTCTTC. It encodes CAWSFAPLLAGDHNEQFF.